This T cell receptor (beta chain) was recovered during a study of technical replicates of blood from a handful of donors. Germline assignment: CDR1 SGHDT and CDR2 YYEEEE. CDR3 length equals 15 residues. V dropped 5 bases and J dropped 6 bases, with 20 bases sitting between them. Assay: immunoSEQ multiplex PCR; the TCRdb copy retains only in-frame clones and omits some. This table holds roughly 79,000 clones, 70% to 90% found once. This clone was recorded a few times. The genes are TRBV5-6 and TRBJ1-2; weak D call: TRBD1 (6 bases). Sequencing used PBMCs. The sequence came from a human donor in good health. Some clones in this sample may be carry-over from other donors' samples. CDR3 sequence reads: CASRGLGRSGDGYTF. CDR3 coding DNA: TGTGCCAGCAGGGGGCTCGGCAGGTCAGGGGATGGCTACACCTTC.